The rows below give T cell receptor beta chains drawn from one sample of a study of control samples from healthy donors and cancer patients. TCRdb keeps only in-frame clones here, not all; method: immunoSEQ multiplex PCR. The sample carries 130,000 to 150,000 clones, about 93% recorded once. Specimen: PBMCs. The receptors shown here come from a man aged 60 to 75 with colorectal cancer. Both conserved end residues are trimmed from each CDR3. Fields, in order: V gene, CDR3 length, J gene, CDR3 protein.

>TRBV7-2|13|TRBJ2-2
ASSNRATGPGELF
>TRBV20-1|11|TRBJ1-1
SASRTDGTEAF
>TRBV6-5|14|TRBJ1-1
ASSYSPIPVNTEAF
>TRBV7-2|12|TRBJ2-7
ASSPRTGSYEQY
>TRBV21-1|14|TRBJ2-1
ASSRPGGGPNNEQF
>TRBV15|13|TRBJ2-7
ATSRDRGQSYEQY
>TRBV6-5|14|TRBJ2-7
ASSYSIGGASYEQY
>TRBV5-5|13|TRBJ2-5
ASSLGGGAGETQY
>TRBV2|10|TRBJ2-5
ASSPPGLTQY
>TRBV3-1/TRBV3-2|16|TRBJ2-1
ASSQDIGAGAFYNEQF
>TRBV5-1|14|TRBJ1-5
ASPLVRSGVNQPQH
>TRBV19|15|TRBJ1-1
ASSILAKAVLNTEAF
>TRBV28|15|TRBJ2-6
ASSSPGQGAGANVLT
>TRBV7-8|14|TRBJ1-5
ASSLEARGRVQPQH
>TRBV29-1|12|TRBJ2-1
SVVLRTHPNEQF
>TRBV30|10|TRBJ1-6
AWSVGEAPLH
>TRBV6-1|12|TRBJ1-2
ASSETGKRDGYT
>TRBV5-5|11|TRBJ2-5
ASSLGSGETQY
>TRBV3-1/TRBV3-2|13|TRBJ1-2
ASSPAGTAFYGYT
>TRBV15|12|TRBJ2-1
ATSRDRGVNEQF
>TRBV27|11|TRBJ2-3
ASRMRVGDTQY
>TRBV4-3|15|TRBJ2-5
ASSPSPRTRGGETQY
>TRBV19|13|TRBJ2-2
ASSRLSDATGELF
>TRBV27|12|TRBJ2-7
ASSLDRSSEGQY
>TRBV30|13|TRBJ1-1
AWSALTWGGTEAF
>TRBV5-1|13|TRBJ1-1
ASSLTGHMNTEAF
>TRBV11-2|13|TRBJ1-5
ASSLVTGPGQPQH
>TRBV10-3|13|TRBJ2-5
AISGGLAGGETQY
>TRBV6-5|13|TRBJ2-1
ASKDSYFSYNEQF
>TRBV5-4|9|TRBJ2-5
ASSNRETQY
>TRBV4-1|11|TRBJ2-3
ASSQDLKHTQY
>TRBV13|12|TRBJ2-5
ASSPGTSQETQY
>TRBV7-2|15|TRBJ2-1
ASSLVGTSGGANEQF
>TRBV7-6|14|TRBJ2-1
ASSSGGTGVYNEQF
>TRBV29-1|13|TRBJ2-3
SVSGSDTSTDTQY
>TRBV28|13|TRBJ2-3
ASRGGQGAADTQY
>TRBV6-5|11|TRBJ1-5
ASSKQGNQPQH